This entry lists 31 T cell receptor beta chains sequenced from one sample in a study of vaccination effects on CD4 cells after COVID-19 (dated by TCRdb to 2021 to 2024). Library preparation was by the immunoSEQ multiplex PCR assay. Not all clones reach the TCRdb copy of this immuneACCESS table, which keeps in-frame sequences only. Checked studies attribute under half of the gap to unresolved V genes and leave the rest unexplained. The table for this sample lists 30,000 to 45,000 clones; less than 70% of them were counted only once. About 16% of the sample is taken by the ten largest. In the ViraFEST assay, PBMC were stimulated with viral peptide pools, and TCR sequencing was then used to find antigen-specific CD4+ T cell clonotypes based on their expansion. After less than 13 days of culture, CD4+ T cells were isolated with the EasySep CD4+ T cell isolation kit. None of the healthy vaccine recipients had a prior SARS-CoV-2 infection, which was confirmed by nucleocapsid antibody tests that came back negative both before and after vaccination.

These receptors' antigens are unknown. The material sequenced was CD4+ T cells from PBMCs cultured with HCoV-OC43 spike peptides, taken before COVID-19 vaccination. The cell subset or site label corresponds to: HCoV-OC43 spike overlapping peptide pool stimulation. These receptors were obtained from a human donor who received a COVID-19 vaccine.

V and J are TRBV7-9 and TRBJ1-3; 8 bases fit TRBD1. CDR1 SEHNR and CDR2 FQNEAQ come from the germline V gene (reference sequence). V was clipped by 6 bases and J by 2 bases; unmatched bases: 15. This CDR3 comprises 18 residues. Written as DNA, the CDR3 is TGTGCCAGCAGAAGGACAGGGATTGTAAGGGCTACTGGAAACACCATATATTTT. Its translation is CASRRTGIVRATGNTIYF. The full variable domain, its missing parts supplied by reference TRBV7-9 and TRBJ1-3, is DTGVSQNPRHKITKRGQNVTFRCDPISEHNRLYWYRQTLGQGPEFLTYFQNEAQLEKSRLLSDRFSAERPKGSFSTLEIQRTEQGDSAMYLCASRRTGIVRATGNTIYFGEGSWLTVV.

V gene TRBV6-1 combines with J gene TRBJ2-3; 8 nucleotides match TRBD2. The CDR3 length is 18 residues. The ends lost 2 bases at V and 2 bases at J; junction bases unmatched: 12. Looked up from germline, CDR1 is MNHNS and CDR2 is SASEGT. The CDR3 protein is CASSEPDQAGELTDTQYF. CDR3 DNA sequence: TGTGCCAGCAGTGAACCCGACCAAGCGGGGGAACTCACAGATACGCAGTATTTT.

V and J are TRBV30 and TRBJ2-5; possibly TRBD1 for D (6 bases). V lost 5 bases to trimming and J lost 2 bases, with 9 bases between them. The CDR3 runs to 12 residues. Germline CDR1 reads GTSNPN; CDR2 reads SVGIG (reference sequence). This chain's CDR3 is CAWSQGQETQYF. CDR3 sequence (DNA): TGTGCCTGGTCGCAGGGGCAAGAGACCCAGTACTTC.

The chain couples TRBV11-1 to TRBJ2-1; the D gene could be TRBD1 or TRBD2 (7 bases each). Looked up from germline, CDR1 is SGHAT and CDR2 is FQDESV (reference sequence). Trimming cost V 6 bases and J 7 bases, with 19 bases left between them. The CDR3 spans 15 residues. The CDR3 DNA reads TGTGCCAGCAGTCTCAGGGGGGGACCAGGGAATGAGCAGTTCTTC. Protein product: CASSLRGGPGNEQFF.

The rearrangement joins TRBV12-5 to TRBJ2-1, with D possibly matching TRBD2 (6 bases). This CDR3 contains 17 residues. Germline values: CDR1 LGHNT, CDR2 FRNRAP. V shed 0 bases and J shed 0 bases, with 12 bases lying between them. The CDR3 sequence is CASGLVQRVDSYNEQFF. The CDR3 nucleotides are TGTGCTAGTGGTTTGGTTCAGCGGGTGGACTCCTACAATGAGCAGTTCTTC.

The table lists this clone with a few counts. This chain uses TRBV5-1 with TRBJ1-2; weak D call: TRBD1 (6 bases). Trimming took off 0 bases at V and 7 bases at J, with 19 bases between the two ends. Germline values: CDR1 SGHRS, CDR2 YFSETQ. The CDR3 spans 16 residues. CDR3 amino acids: CASSLEGGRGVLGYTF. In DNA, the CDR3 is TGCGCCAGCAGCTTGGAGGGAGGCAGGGGAGTACTTGGCTACACCTTC.

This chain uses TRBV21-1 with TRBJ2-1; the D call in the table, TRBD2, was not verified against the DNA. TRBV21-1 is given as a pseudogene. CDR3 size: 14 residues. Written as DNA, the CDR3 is TGTGCCAGCAGCAGGCCTAGCGGGTACAATGAGCAGTTCTTC. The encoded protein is CASSRPSGYNEQFF.

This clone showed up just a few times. The CDR3 DNA is TGTGCCAGCAGCTCCTTCAGGACGCTAAACAATGAGCAGTTCTTC. Amino acid sequence: CASSSFRTLNNEQFF. This chain connects TRBV7-2 to TRBJ2-1; D is unresolved. Trimming left V 4 bases short and J 5 bases short, with 15 bases between. CDR3 length: 15 amino acids. Germline CDR1 SGHTA, CDR2 FQGNSA.

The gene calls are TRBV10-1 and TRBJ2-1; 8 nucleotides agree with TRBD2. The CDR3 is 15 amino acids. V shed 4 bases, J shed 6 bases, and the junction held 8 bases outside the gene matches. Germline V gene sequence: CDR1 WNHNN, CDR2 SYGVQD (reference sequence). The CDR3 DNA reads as TGCGCCAGCAGTGTTCAAGCGGGAGCCGGCAATGAGCAGTTCTTC. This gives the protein CASSVQAGAGNEQFF.

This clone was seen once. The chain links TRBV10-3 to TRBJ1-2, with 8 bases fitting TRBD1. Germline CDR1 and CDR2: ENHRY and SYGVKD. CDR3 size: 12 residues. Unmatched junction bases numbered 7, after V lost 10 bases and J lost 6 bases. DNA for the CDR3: TGTGCCAGCCTAAAACAGGGGGATGGCTACACCTTC. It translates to CASLKQGDGYTF.

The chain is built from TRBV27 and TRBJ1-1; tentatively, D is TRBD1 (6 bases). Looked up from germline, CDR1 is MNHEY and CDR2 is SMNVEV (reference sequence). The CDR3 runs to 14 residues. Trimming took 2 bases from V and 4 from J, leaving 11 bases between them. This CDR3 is CASSLEGGRTEAFF. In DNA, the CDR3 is TGTGCCAGCAGTTTAGAGGGGGGCCGCACTGAAGCTTTCTTT.

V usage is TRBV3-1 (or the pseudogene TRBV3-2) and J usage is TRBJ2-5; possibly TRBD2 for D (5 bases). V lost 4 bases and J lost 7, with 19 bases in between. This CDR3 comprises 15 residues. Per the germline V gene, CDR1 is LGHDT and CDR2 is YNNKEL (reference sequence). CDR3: CASSRSGYTRGTQYF. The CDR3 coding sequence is TGTGCCAGCAGCCGCTCGGGGTACACCCGCGGGACCCAGTACTTC.

The CDR3 DNA follows: TGTGCCAGCAGTGTAAACACGAATTCACCCCTCCACTTT. Translation: CASSVNTNSPLHF. This chain connects TRBV6-4 to TRBJ1-6; D remains unclear. The CDR3 is 13 amino acids. Deletions cut 4 bases from V and 7 bases from J, with 8 bases between. Germline assignment: CDR1 MRHNA and CDR2 SNTAGT.

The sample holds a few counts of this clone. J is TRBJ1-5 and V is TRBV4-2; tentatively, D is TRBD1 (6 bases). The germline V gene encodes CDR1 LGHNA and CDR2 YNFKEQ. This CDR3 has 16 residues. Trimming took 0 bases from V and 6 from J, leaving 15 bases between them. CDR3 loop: CASSQDLWGAIQPQHF. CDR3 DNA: TGTGCCAGCAGCCAAGATCTATGGGGGGCGATTCAGCCCCAGCATTTT.

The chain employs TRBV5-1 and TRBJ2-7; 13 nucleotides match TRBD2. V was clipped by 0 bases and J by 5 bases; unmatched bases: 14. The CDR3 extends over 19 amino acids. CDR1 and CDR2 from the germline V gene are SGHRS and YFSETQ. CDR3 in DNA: TGCGCCAGCAGCTTGGGCCTTCGGACTAGCGGGAGCAGAAGGGACGAGCAGTACTTC. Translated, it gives CASSLGLRTSGSRRDEQYF.

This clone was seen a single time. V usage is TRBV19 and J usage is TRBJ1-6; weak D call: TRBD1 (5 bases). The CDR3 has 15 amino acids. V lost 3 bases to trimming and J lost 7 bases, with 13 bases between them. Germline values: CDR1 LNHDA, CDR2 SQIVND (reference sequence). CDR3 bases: TGTGCCAGTAGTATTGAGAACAGGCAGAATTCACCCCTCCACTTT. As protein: CASSIENRQNSPLHF.

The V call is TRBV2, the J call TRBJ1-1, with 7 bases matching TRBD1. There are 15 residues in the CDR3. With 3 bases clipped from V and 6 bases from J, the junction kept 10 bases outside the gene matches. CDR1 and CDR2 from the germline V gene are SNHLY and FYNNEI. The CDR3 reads CASSEAGGLSSEAFF. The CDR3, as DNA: TGTGCCAGCAGTGAGGCAGGGGGTCTTTCTTCTGAAGCTTTCTTT.

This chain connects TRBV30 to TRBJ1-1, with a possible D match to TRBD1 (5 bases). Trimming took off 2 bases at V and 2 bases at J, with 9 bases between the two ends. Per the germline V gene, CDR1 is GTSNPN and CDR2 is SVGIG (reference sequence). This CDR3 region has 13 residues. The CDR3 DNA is TGTGCCTGGAGTCCGGGACTCAACACTGAAGCTTTCTTT. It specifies CAWSPGLNTEAFF.

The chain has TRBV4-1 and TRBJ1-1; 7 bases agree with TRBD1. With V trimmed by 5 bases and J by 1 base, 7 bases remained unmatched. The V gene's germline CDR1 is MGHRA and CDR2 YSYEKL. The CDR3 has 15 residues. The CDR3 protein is CASSDIEGANTEAFF. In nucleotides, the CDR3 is TGCGCCAGCAGCGATATTGAGGGGGCGAACACTGAAGCTTTCTTT.

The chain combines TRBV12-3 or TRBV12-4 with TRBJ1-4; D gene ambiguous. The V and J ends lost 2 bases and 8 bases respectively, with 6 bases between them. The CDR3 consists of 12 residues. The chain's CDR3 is CASSLSEEKLFF. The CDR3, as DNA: TGTGCCAGCAGTTTATCCGAAGAAAAACTGTTTTTT.

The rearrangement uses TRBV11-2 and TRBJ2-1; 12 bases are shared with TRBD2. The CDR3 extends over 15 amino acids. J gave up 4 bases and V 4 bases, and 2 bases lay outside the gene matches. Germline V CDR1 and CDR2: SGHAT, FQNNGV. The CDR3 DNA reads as TGTGCCAGCAGCTCCGGACTAGCGGGATACAATGAGCAGTTCTTC. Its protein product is CASSSGLAGYNEQFF.

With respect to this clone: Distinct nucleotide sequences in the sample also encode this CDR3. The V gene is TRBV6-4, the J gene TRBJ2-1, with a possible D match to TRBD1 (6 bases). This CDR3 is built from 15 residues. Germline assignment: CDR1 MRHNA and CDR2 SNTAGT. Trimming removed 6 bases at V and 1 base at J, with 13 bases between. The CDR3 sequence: CASSPQGRSYNEQFF. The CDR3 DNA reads TGTGCCAGCAGCCCACAGGGAAGATCCTACAATGAGCAGTTCTTC.

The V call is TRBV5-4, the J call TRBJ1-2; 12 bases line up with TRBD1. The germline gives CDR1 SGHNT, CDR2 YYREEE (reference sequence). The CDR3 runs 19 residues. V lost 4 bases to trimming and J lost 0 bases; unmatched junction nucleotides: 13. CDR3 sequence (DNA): TGTGCCAGCAGCGCCGAAGGGACAGGGGGCCCCGTCGCTAACTATGGCTACACCTTC. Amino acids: CASSAEGTGGPVANYGYTF.

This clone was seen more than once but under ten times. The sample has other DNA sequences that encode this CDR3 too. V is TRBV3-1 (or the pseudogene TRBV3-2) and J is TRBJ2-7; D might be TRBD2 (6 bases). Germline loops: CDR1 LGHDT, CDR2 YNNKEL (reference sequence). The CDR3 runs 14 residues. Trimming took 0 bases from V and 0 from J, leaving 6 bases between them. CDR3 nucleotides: TGTGCCAGCAGCCAAGAGGGGGGCTCCTACGAGCAGTACTTC. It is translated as CASSQEGGSYEQYF.

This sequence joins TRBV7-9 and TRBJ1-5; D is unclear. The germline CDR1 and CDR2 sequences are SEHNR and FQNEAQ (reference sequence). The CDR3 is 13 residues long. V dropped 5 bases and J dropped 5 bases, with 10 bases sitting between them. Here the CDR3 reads CASSPGEYQPQHF. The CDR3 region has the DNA TGTGCCAGCAGCCCTGGGGAGTATCAGCCCCAGCATTTT.

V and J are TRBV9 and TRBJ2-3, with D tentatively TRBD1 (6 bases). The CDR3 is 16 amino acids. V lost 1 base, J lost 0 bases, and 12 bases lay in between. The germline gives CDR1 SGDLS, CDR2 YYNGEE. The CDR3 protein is CASSVWTAQSTDTQYF. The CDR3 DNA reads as TGTGCCAGCAGCGTATGGACAGCCCAGAGCACAGATACGCAGTATTTT.

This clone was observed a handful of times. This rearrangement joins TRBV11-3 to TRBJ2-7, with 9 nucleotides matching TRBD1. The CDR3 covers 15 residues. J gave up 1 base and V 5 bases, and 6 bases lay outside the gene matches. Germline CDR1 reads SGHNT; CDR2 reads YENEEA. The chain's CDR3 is CASSEGQGMSYEQYF. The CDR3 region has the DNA TGTGCCAGCAGCGAGGGACAGGGTATGTCCTACGAGCAGTACTTC.

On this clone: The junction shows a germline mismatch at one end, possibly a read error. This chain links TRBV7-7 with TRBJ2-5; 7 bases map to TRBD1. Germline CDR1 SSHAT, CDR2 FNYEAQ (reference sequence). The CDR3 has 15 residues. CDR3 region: CASRLGGSGQETQYF. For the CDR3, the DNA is TGTGCCAGCAGGTTAGGGGGCAGCGGACAAGAGACCCAGTACTTC.

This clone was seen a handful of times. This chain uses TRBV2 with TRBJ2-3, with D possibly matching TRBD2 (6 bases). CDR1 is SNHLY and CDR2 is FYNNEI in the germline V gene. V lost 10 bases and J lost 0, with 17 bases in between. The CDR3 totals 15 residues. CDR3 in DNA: TGTGCCACTTCACTTTCCGGGACTAGCACAGATACGCAGTATTTT. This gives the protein CATSLSGTSTDTQYF. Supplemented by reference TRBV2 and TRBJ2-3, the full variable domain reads EPEVTQTPSHQVTQMGQEVILRCVPISNHLYFYWYRQILGQKVEFLVSFYNNEISEKSEIFDDQFSVERPDGSNFTLKIRSTKLEDSAMYFCATSLSGTSTDTQYFGPGTRLTVL.

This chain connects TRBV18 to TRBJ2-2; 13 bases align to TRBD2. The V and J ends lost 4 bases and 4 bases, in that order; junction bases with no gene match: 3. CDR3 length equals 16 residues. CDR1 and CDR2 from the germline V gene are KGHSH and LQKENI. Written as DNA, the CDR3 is TGTGCCAGCTCACAGCGGACTAGCGGGAGCACCGGGGAGCTGTTTTTT. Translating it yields CASSQRTSGSTGELFF.

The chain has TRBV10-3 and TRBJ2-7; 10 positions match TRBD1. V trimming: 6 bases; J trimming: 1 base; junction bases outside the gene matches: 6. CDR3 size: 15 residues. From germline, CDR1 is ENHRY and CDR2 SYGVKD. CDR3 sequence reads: CAIRMEDRGSYEQYF. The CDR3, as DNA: TGTGCCATCAGGATGGAGGACAGGGGGTCCTACGAGCAGTACTTC.